This T cell receptor beta chain was identified during a study of Graves' ophthalmopathy and Graves' hyperthyroidism. The sample holds many counts of this clonotype. CDR1 and CDR2 (germline): MNHEY, SVGAGI. The CDR3 consists of 14 residues. V dropped 7 bases and J dropped 8; count of bases not matched to a gene: 13. Amplification of TCR beta CDR3 regions used RNA transcripts. The authors performed first-round RT-PCR with HTBI primers and then a second-round multiplex PCR. Each CDR3 protein gets one entry after TCRdb re-called the multiplex PCR reads with MiXCR. The repertoire has under 350,000 distinct CDR3 sequences, roughly 15% of them found once; the top ten carry about 12%.

The J gene is TRBJ1-2, the V gene TRBV6-5; TRBD1 aligns across 7 bases. This clonotype originated in an adult man with Graves' ophthalmopathy. Material for sequencing was peripheral blood. CDR3 DNA sequence: TGTGCCAGCATCCAGGGGGACGCATCGAGGGGCTACACCTTC. This sequence encodes CASIQGDASRGYTF.